The clone carrying this T cell receptor (beta chain) was recorded once. Its cognate antigen is unknown. The entry originates in a study of CD4 T cells in relation to SARS-CoV-2 and coronaviruses. Germline CDR1 SGHTA, CDR2 FQGNSA. This CDR3 is built from 16 residues. The ends lost 5 bases at V and 4 bases at J; junction bases unmatched: 8. Clones were sequenced by immunoSEQ multiplex PCR, and TCRdb holds only the in-frame ones, with some missing. In the table there are 10,000 or so clones, about nine tenths of which are singletons. Study-level points and caveats: Culture-expanded clones reflect memory recall rather than primary priming during culture.

The chain is built from TRBV7-2 and TRBJ2-5, with 12 bases fitting TRBD2. This TCR was sampled from an adult with COVID-19. The specimen was naive CD4+ T cells from PBMCs. The subset was: naive CD4+ T cells isolated by negative enrichment. The CDR3 coding sequence is TGTGCCAGCAGCCCACGGACTAGCGGGGCTTTAGAGACCCAGTACTTC. Protein product: CASSPRTSGALETQYF.